The 16 T cell receptor beta chains in this list originate from one sample, sequenced in a study of blood T cell repertoires in COVID-19. The assay was immunoSEQ multiplex PCR, and TCRdb's table has in-frame clones only and misses some. Here the sample spans roughly 190,000 clones, about 90% being singletons. The material sequenced was PBMCs or T cells enriched from blood (not recorded which). The source is a woman younger than 45 who had recovered from COVID-19.

The chain is built from TRBV5-6 and TRBJ1-1, with a possible D match to TRBD1 (6 bases). The CDR3 spans 12 residues. Germline values: CDR1 SGHDT, CDR2 YYEEEE. V was shortened by 4 bases and J by 4 bases, with 8 bases between the two germline ends. DNA for the CDR3: TGTGCCAGCAGCCAGGGGAGCACTGAAGCTTTCTTT. It encodes CASSQGSTEAFF.

The V gene is TRBV12-3 or TRBV12-4, the J gene TRBJ2-1, with D maybe TRBD2 (7 bases). With 0 bases removed from V and 10 bases from J, the gap between germline ends came to 10 bases. The CDR3 extends over 13 amino acids. CDR3 coding DNA: TGTGCCAGCAGTTTAGCGGGAGGGGGGGAGCAGTTCTTC. This sequence encodes CASSLAGGGEQFF.

This chain connects TRBV28 to TRBJ1-5; possible D gene TRBD1, 5 bases. Germline values: CDR1 MDHEN, CDR2 SYDVKM. Trimming took 2 bases from V and 1 from J, leaving 12 bases between them. The CDR3 extends over 16 amino acids. CDR3 protein: CASSLLPGGSNQPQHF. DNA of the CDR3: TGTGCCAGCAGTTTACTCCCGGGGGGGAGCAATCAGCCCCAGCATTTT.

The rearrangement joins TRBV24-1 to TRBJ2-7, with a tentative D call TRBD1 (5 bases). The CDR3 has 14 amino acids. The V gene lost 5 bases and the J gene lost 2 bases, with 12 bases spanning the gap. CDR1 is KGHDR and CDR2 is SFDVKD in the germline V gene. The CDR3 DNA is TGTGCCACCAGTGCGATAGGGGCCCCCTACGAGCAGTACTTC. Protein sequence: CATSAIGAPYEQYF.

This sequence joins TRBV4-2 and TRBJ2-1, with D unclear. Trimming cost V 0 bases and J 2 bases, with 11 bases left between them. The CDR3 loop spans 16 amino acids. CDR1 and CDR2 from the germline V gene are LGHNA and YNFKEQ. The CDR3 sequence is CASSQERGTTYNEQFF. The CDR3 nucleotides read TGTGCCAGCAGCCAAGAGCGAGGTACCACCTACAATGAGCAGTTCTTC.

This chain connects TRBV19 to TRBJ1-2; TRBD1 agrees at 11 bases. The length of the CDR3 is 15 residues. After removal of 4 bases from V and 2 bases from J, the junction contained 3 bases not matched to a gene. The germline V gene encodes CDR1 LNHDA and CDR2 SQIVND (reference sequence). CDR3 coding DNA: TGTGCCAGTAGTACCGGGACAGGGGGGAACTATGGCTACACCTTC. This codes for CASSTGTGGNYGYTF.

This chain links TRBV6-5 with TRBJ1-4, with a possible D match to TRBD1 (6 bases). This CDR3 has 16 residues. In germline, CDR1 is MNHEY, CDR2 SVGAGI. The V and J ends lost 6 bases and 4 bases respectively, with 18 bases between them. The CDR3 loop is CASSYRGAGDNEKLFF. DNA of the CDR3: TGTGCCAGCAGCTACCGAGGGGCAGGGGATAATGAAAAACTGTTTTTT.

This clone appeared a few times. J is TRBJ2-7 and V is TRBV6-1, with 8 bases aligning to TRBD1. This CDR3 has 16 residues. The V and J ends lost 4 bases and 5 bases, in that order; junction bases with no gene match: 13. CDR1 is MNHNS and CDR2 is SASEGT in the germline V gene. This CDR3 is CASSARLGQGFHEQYF. The CDR3 DNA is TGTGCCAGCAGTGCAAGACTAGGACAGGGATTCCACGAGCAGTACTTC.

This sequence joins TRBV11-3 and TRBJ2-7, with 14 nucleotides matching TRBD2. The length of the CDR3 is 18 residues. J lost 3 bases, V lost 5 bases, and 12 bases had no gene match. Germline assignment: CDR1 SGHNT and CDR2 YENEEA. CDR3 loop: CASSPHRLGTSGSYEQYF. DNA of the CDR3: TGTGCCAGCAGCCCCCATAGGTTAGGGACTAGCGGGAGCTACGAGCAGTACTTC.

Of note for this clone: A junction boundary mismatches the germline segment, possibly from a read error. The gene calls are TRBV12-3 or TRBV12-4 and TRBJ1-2, with a tentative D call TRBD1 (5 bases). The CDR3 sequence is 13 residues long. The CDR3 nucleotides are TGTGCCAGCAGTTTATTTCAGTCGGAACAGGTAGCCTTC. Translated: CASSLFQSEQVAF.

The genes are TRBV7-6 and TRBJ2-3; D may be TRBD1 (6 bases). CDR1 and CDR2 from the germline V gene are SGHVS and FNYEAQ. V lost 3 bases to trimming and J lost 2 bases, with 12 bases between them. This CDR3 spans 15 amino acids. CDR3: CASSFRDTSTDTQYF. The CDR3, as DNA: TGTGCCAGCAGCTTCCGGGACACCTCCACAGATACGCAGTATTTT.

V is TRBV27 and J is TRBJ1-1, with D hard to call. The CDR3 extends over 16 amino acids. Trimming cost V 5 bases and J 3 bases, with 19 bases left between them. The germline V gene encodes CDR1 MNHEY and CDR2 SMNVEV (reference sequence). CDR3 protein: CASSPHPSDLHTEAFF. The CDR3, as DNA: TGTGCCAGCAGTCCCCACCCCTCAGATCTCCACACTGAAGCTTTCTTT.

With regard to this clone: This sample also contains other DNA sequences that code for the same CDR3. The rearrangement uses TRBV9 and TRBJ1-1; the D gene is possibly TRBD1 (5 bases). CDR3 size: 14 residues. With 3 bases removed from V and 1 base from J, the gap between germline ends came to 10 bases. CDR1 is SGDLS and CDR2 is YYNGEE in the germline V gene. The DNA for the CDR3 is TGTGCCAGCAGCGCAAGAACAGGGAACACTGAAGCTTTCTTT. It is translated as CASSARTGNTEAFF.

The chain links TRBV5-4 to TRBJ1-2, with TRBD1 identical over 9 bases. CDR1 SGHNT and CDR2 YYREEE come from the germline V gene (reference sequence). V gave up 4 bases and J gave up 6 bases; unmatched junction bases: 16. The CDR3 contains 17 residues. CDR3 sequence (DNA): TGTGCCAGCAGCATAGGGACAGGGAGCGCGGTTAAGCATGGCTACACCTTC. Its protein is CASSIGTGSAVKHGYTF.

The chain has TRBV28 and TRBJ1-5, with D maybe TRBD1 (6 bases). CDR3 length equals 15 residues. Trimming took off 5 bases at V and 6 bases at J, with 17 bases between the two ends. Germline V gene sequence: CDR1 MDHEN, CDR2 SYDVKM. The CDR3: CASSNTGSRSQPQHF. The DNA of the CDR3 is TGTGCCAGCAGTAATACAGGGTCACGGTCTCAGCCCCAGCATTTT.

The J gene is TRBJ2-1, the V gene TRBV3-1 (or the pseudogene TRBV3-2); TRBD1 aligns across 9 bases. This CDR3 has 15 amino acids. The ends lost 4 bases at V and 3 bases at J; junction bases unmatched: 4. Germline CDR1 is LGHDT and CDR2 is YNNKEL (reference sequence). The CDR3 sequence is CASSPRDRVYNEQFF. The CDR3 DNA is TGTGCCAGCAGCCCCCGGGACAGGGTCTACAATGAGCAGTTCTTC.